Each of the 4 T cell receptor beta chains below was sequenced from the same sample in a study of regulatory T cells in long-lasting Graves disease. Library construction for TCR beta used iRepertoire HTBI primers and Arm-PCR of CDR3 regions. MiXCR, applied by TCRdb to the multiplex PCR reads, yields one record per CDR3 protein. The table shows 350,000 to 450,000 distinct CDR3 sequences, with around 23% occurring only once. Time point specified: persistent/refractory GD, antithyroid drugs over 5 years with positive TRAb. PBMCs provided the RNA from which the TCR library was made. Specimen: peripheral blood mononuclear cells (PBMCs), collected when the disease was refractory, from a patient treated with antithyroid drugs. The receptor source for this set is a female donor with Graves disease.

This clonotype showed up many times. The CDR3 DNA sequence: TGTGCCAGCAGTTACGCAGGGGAGGATAATTCACCCCTCCACTTT. Its translation: CASSYAGEDNSPLHF. The chain has TRBV6-2 or TRBV6-3 and TRBJ1-6, with D maybe TRBD1 (6 bases). CDR1 is MNHEY, CDR2 SVGEGT, per germline. V lost 2 bases and J lost 5, with 10 bases in between. The CDR3 consists of 15 residues.

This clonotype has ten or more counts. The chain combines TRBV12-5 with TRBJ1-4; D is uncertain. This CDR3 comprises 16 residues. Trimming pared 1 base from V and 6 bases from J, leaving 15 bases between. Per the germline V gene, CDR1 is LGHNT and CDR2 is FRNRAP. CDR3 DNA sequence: TGTGCTAGTGGTTTGGACCCGGGATCATGGGATGAAAAACTGTTTTTT. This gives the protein CASGLDPGSWDEKLFF.

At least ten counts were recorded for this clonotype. The CDR3: CASSLVPDTFYEQYF. The DNA for the CDR3 is TGTGCCAGCAGCTTAGTCCCTGACACATTCTACGAGCAGTACTTC. The rearrangement uses TRBV11-2 and TRBJ2-7, with D unclear. Germline CDR1 is SGHAT and CDR2 is FQNNGV. V was pared by 1 base and J by 3 bases, with 13 bases between. The CDR3 spans 15 residues.

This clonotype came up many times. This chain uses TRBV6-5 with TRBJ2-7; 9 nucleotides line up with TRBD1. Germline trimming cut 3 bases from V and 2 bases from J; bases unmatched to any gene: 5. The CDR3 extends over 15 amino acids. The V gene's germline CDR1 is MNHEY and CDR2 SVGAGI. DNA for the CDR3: TGTGCCAGCAGTTATGGAGGACAGGGGACCTACGAGCAGTACTTC. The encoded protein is CASSYGGQGTYEQYF.